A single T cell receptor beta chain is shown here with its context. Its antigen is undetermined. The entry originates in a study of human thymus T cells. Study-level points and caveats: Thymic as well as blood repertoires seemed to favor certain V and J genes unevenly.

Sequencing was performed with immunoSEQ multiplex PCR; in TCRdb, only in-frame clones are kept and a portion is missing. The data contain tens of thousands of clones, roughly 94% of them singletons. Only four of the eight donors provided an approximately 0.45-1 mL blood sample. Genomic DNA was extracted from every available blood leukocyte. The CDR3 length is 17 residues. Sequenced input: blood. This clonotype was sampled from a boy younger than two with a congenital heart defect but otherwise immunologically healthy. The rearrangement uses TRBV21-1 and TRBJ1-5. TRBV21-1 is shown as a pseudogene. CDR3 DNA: TGTGCCAGCAGCAAAGCGAGAGGGCCCCAGCCCAATCAGCCCCAGCATTTT. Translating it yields CASSKARGPQPNQPQHF.